The TCR beta chain under discussion was sequenced for a study of regulatory T cells in long-lasting Graves disease (dated by TCRdb to 2020 to 2023). In terms of the full investigation: Patients with newly diagnosed Graves' disease had been on antithyroid drugs for under 3 months. Persistent Graves' disease patients were compared with newly diagnosed Graves' disease patients by peripheral blood TCR sequencing and RNA sequencing. The study was registered as a clinical trial and conducted in China. TCR sequencing covered some 13 persistent and 20 or so newly diagnosed Graves' disease patients, some 33 samples in total.

Concerning this clonotype: Its antigen is not yet known. Nothing much larger sits one base from this clone, and base qualities are not available.

Library generation was performed with multiplex PCR. These reads were obtained on an Illumina HiSeq 4000. TCR beta libraries were built with iRepertoire HTBI primers and Arm-PCR amplification of CDR3 regions. Before sequencing, the PCR products went through gel purification. The authors processed their data as follows. Gene usage analysis of CDR3 amino acid clonotypes used the 55 to 65 TRBV and 14 to 15 TRBJ segments found across samples. COPE and FqMerger were used to merge filtered high-quality paired reads into contigs. BLAST was used to align contigs to IMGT TRBV, TRBD and TRBJ reference genes, with CDR3 defined following IMGT. Clonotypes above 0.1% frequency were classified as highly expanded clones. Repertoire diversity was measured by Shannon entropy, and V-J evenness by the Gini coefficient. Public clonotypes were defined as clonotypes shared by more than one individual. The public reads were run again by TCRdb, first through fastp at Q25 and then through MiXCR, and only productive beta chains were kept. CDR3 protein duplicates are merged, each entry listing the most common genes and DNA. It is TCRdb's table, rather than the study itself, that gives the V and J calls and clone size. The sample contains more than 400,000 distinct CDR3 sequences, roughly 17% of them found a single time. The ten largest clones take up 12% of the sample.

Sample time point, as interpreted from the label and publication: newly diagnosed GD, antithyroid drugs for less than 3 months. For both TCR sequencing and RNA sequencing, RNA was extracted from PBMCs using TRIzol. The diagnosis of Graves' disease was made according to American Thyroid Association guidelines. Patients for the study were recruited at an endocrinology department in Xi'an, China. From each patient, about 9 milliliters of peripheral blood was collected into an EDTA anticoagulant tube. PBMCs were isolated by Ficoll Paque Plus density gradient separation without further T cell sorting. An Agilent 2100 Bioanalyzer and agarose gel were used to assess RNA quality, and a NanoDrop 2000 was used to measure RNA concentration. The paper's findings and limits, for the study overall: A larger number of public clonotypes was shared among persistent patients (about 2,700) than among newly diagnosed patients (around 970). Persistent disease showed preferential use of TRBV28, TRBJ1-2 and TRBJ2-5, whereas newly diagnosed disease favored TRBV20-1 and TRBJ2-1. As a limitation, the authors acknowledged that the small sample size may reduce accuracy. Sequencing and analysis were limited to the TCR beta chain. Only peripheral blood was studied, because thyroid tissue, the primary lesion, was inaccessible. Compared with newly diagnosed patients, patients with persistent Graves' disease had lower TCR Shannon entropy and fewer highly expanded clones, which suggests clonal expansion.

From the cysteine up to the phenylalanine, the CDR3 has a length of 14 residues. CDR3 DNA only is kept here, 42 bases in frame from base 1. V is reduced by 7 bases and J by 0 bases, leaving a spacing of 15 bases between them. CDR1 is given as DFQATT and CDR2 as SNEGSKA, both from the germline V gene (reference sequence). These sequences were also reported in another study, on T cells in Graves' hyperthyroidism and ophthalmopathy. Reported in the second study: A patient counted as having stable Graves' hyperthyroidism if no progression to ophthalmopathy occurred over 18 months of follow-up. The hyperthyroidism patients were between 18 and 65 years old and newly diagnosed, with a disease duration of less than 2 months. The study excluded patients with uncontrolled infections, other autoimmune diseases, pregnancy or lactation. Diagnoses were based on clinical symptoms, serum thyroxine and TRAb, thyroid ultrasound and orbital computed tomography. A first-round RT-PCR of the TCR CDR3 used the HTBI primer set with the Qiagen OneStep RT-PCR kit. Most expanded thyroid clonotypes (frequency above 0.001) were also found in blood, which suggests that blood repertoires may mirror thyroid immune responses. A 13 V-J signature model separated ophthalmopathy from stable hyperthyroidism, with just over 85% sensitivity and 81% to 82% specificity in cross-validation and 80%/75% in testing. During validation, the model predicted progression to ophthalmopathy a median of roughly six months ahead of onset, with around 65% sensitivity and 72.22% specificity. TCR V-J signatures able to tell the groups apart were searched for in a discovery cohort of 90 to 100 patients, of whom around 42 had Graves' ophthalmopathy and more than 55 had stable Graves' hyperthyroidism. Prospective prediction of ophthalmopathy was tested in an independent validation cohort of 18 to 20 hyperthyroidism patients and around 16 patients who later progressed to ophthalmopathy. The approximately 95 discovery patients were divided at random into training and test sets in a 7:3 ratio. In six Graves' hyperthyroidism patients, the study also compared T-cell repertoires from thyroid tissue with T-cell repertoires from blood. Once sampling was done, hyperthyroidism patients were given methimazole at a starting dose of 30 mg daily, whereas ophthalmopathy patients were given high-dose intravenous methylprednisolone. A second multiplex PCR round built the libraries, followed by size selection and purification. The libraries were sequenced on an Illumina HiSeq2000 using paired-end 100 bp reads. Raw data were processed with SOAPnuke, discarding reads with adapters, uncalled bases, mean Phred below 15, or no exact constant-primer or identifier match. High-quality paired reads were merged using COPE v1.2.5, and each unique nucleotide sequence was defined as a clonotype. MiTCR v1.1 was used to align the clonotypes against IMGT TRBV, TRBD and TRBJ reference segments. The analysis was restricted to V-J combinations with a frequency above 0.0001, which together covered roughly 99% of the repertoires. A TCS score was defined as the ratio between F50 (clonal expansion) and ExV (chaos), using BLOSUM62-based TCRdist between CDR3 peptides within each V-J. Welch's t-statistics and random forest reduced roughly 530 V-J features to roughly 13, which were used in a naive Bayes classifier (R e1071). Sample size was not statistically predetermined, and investigators were not blinded to group allocation. The paper reports TCR Vbeta CDR3 sequencing of over 120 peripheral blood samples: around 45 ophthalmopathy, 70 to 85 hyperthyroidism and approximately 17 progressor patients.

The sequence is built from TRBV20-1 and TRBJ1-1, with the D gene not confidently named. The sample in question was peripheral blood mononuclear cells (PBMCs), obtained at new diagnosis, from a patient treated with antithyroid drugs. The sequence derives from a man aged 35-49 years with Graves disease. Donor details come from another sample of the same person, matched by shared clones. The DNA sequence reads TGCAGTGAAGGGAAGGGCGGGATGAACACTGAAGCTTTCTTT. The resulting protein is CSEGKGGMNTEAFF.